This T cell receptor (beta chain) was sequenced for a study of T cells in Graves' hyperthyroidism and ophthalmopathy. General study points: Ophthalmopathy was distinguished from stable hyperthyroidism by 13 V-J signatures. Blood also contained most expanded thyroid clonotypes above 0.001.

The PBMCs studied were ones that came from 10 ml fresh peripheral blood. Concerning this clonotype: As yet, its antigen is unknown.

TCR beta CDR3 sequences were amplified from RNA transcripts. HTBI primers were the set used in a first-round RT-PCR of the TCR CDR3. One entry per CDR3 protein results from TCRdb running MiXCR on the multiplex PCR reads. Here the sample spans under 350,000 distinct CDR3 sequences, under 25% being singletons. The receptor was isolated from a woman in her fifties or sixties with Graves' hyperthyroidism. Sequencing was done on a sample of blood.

CDR3 nucleotides: TGTGCCAGCAGTTTCACTAGCGGGAGTAGAGAGCAGTACTTC. It specifies CASSFTSGSREQYF. This chain connects TRBV28 to TRBJ2-5, with TRBD2 identical over 11 bases. The CDR3 is 14 residues long. V lost 3 bases to trimming and J lost 11 bases; unmatched junction nucleotides: 8. Germline assignment: CDR1 MDHEN and CDR2 SYDVKM.